This TCR beta chain was captured in a study of tumor-infiltrating lymphocytes in primary liver carcinoma. This clonotype was seen many times. Its antigen is unknown. The trim removed 1 base at V and 4 bases at J, leaving 3 bases unmatched. The length of the CDR3 is 15 residues. The germline gives CDR1 MNHNS, CDR2 SASEGT. From around 0.5 ug total RNA, TCR beta cDNA was generated with a primer in the constant region. The TCR beta library was amplified through three nested multiplex PCR rounds in a modified ARM-PCR procedure. The first two PCR rounds used TRBV1-TRBV30 primers with a Cbeta primer, approximately 9 cycles each. TCRdb re-called the multiplex PCR reads with MiXCR, one entry per CDR3 protein. The sample lists 80,000 or so distinct CDR3 sequences, around 75% seen once, with about an eighth in the top ten. Points from the study as a whole: Tumor tissue displayed a significantly greater top-250-clone fraction than blood (p = 0.039). Tumor-adjacent and tumor-blood pairs shared less of their repertoires than tumor region pairs shared.

From unsorted bulk tissue weighing roughly 18-31 mg, DNA and RNA were co-extracted. The TCR was taken from a woman in her sixties with primary liver carcinoma and hepatitis B virus infection. J is TRBJ2-5 and V is TRBV6-1; TRBD1 agrees at 10 bases. The sequenced sample was liver tumor tissue from sampling region 4. The subset is: tumor region T4, right-lateral pole. CDR3 DNA sequence: TGTGCCAGCAGTGAAGTGACAGGGGGCGTAGAGACCCAGTACTTC. Amino acid sequence: CASSEVTGGVETQYF.